The table lists the clone carrying this T cell receptor beta chain with many counts. The CDR3 sequence is 13 residues long. The V gene lost 5 bases and the J gene lost 2 bases, with 9 bases spanning the gap. CDR1 is SGHNT, CDR2 YYREEE, per germline (reference sequence). The sample belongs to a study of early T cells in non-severe SARS-CoV-2 infection. Study summary: Sequencing targeted bulk RNA from unsorted whole blood, leaving chains unpaired.

TCRdb analysed the 5' RACE reads with MiXCR anew, one entry per CDR3 protein. The table includes roughly 33,000 distinct CDR3 sequences, more than 5% detected once. The receptor comes from an adult who was a healthcare worker with PCR-confirmed SARS-CoV-2 infection or an uninfected control (not recorded which). The sequenced sample consisted of whole blood. V gene TRBV5-4 combines with J gene TRBJ2-3; D not certain. The chain's CDR3 is CASRVRITDTQYF. The CDR3, as DNA: TGTGCCAGCAGAGTTCGTATCACAGATACGCAGTATTTT.